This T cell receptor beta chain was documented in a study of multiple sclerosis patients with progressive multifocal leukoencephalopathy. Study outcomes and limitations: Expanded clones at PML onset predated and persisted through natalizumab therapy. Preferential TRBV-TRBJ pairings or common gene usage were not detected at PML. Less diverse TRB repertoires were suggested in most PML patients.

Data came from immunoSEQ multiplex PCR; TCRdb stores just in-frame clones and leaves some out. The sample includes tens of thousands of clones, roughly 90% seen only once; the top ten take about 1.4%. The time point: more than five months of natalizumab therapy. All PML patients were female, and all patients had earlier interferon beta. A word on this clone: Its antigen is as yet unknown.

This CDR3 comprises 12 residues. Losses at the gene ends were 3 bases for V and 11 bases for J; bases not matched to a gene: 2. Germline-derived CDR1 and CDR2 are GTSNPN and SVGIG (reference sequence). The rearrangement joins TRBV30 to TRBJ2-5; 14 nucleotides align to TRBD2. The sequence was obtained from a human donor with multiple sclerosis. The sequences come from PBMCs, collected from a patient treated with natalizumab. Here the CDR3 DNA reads TGTGCCTGGAGGGGACTAGCGGGAGCTCAGTACTTC. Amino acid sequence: CAWRGLAGAQYF. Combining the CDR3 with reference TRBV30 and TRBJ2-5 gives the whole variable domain SQTIHQWPATLVQPVGSPLSLECTVEGTSNPNLYWYRQAAGRGLQLLFYSVGIGQISSEVPQNLSASRPQDRQFILSSKKLLLSDSGFYLCAWRGLAGAQYFGPGTRLLVL.